The 23 T cell receptor beta chains below were found in one sample sequenced in a study of blood T cells in healthy people across ages. A sample-barcoded 5' primer and a J-beta primer mix were used in a second PCR of roughly 7 to 12 cycles. TCRdb used MiXCR to reprocess the 5' RACE reads, holding one entry per CDR3 protein. The sample records hundreds of thousands of distinct CDR3 sequences, approximately 60% being singletons. Input material: blood. The source is a middle-aged man in good health.

This clonotype appeared many times. CDR3: CASSLTDTAGYTF. The CDR3 DNA reads TGTGCCAGCAGCTTAACCGATACCGCAGGCTACACCTTC. This chain joins TRBV7-2 and TRBJ1-2; D unclear. Germline V gives CDR1 SGHTA, CDR2 FQGNSA. This CDR3 is 13 amino acids long. The V and J ends lost 2 bases and 8 bases respectively, with 12 bases between them.

The chain is built from TRBV20-1 and TRBJ2-3; D not resolved. The V end lost 5 bases, the J end lost 0 bases, and 9 bases lay between the germline ends. Looked up from germline, CDR1 is DFQATT and CDR2 is SNEGSKA (reference sequence). CDR3 length equals 13 residues. The CDR3 region is CSAAADSTDTQYF. CDR3 bases: TGCAGTGCTGCCGCGGACAGCACAGATACGCAGTATTTT.

V is TRBV6-2 or TRBV6-3 and J is TRBJ1-1; 9 nucleotides line up with TRBD1. Per the germline V gene, CDR1 is MNHEY and CDR2 is SVGEGT. Trimming took 6 bases from V and 6 from J; bases not matched to a gene: 20. This CDR3 has 18 residues. Here the CDR3 reads CASSLIRGQGLQTAEAFF. In DNA form, the CDR3 reads TGTGCCAGCAGCTTGATCAGGGGACAGGGTCTACAAACAGCTGAAGCTTTCTTT.

This chain uses TRBV29-1 with TRBJ1-1; TRBD1 is a possible D gene (6 bases). The CDR3 covers 14 residues. V gave up 6 bases and J gave up 5 bases, with 19 bases separating them. CDR1 SQVTM and CDR2 ANQGSEA come from the germline V gene. The CDR3 protein is CSVAGGGRVTEAFF. The CDR3, as DNA: TGCAGCGTGGCCGGGGGGGGCAGGGTGACTGAAGCTTTCTTT.

The chain carries TRBV20-1 and TRBJ1-4; TRBD1 might be the D (5 bases). The CDR3 runs 13 residues. Looked up from germline, CDR1 is DFQATT and CDR2 is SNEGSKA (reference sequence). Trimming removed 6 bases from V and 5 bases from J, with 13 bases in between. CDR3: CSASETVNEKLFF. Here the CDR3 DNA reads TGCAGTGCCAGTGAGACAGTGAATGAAAAACTGTTTTTT.

The chain links TRBV12-3 or TRBV12-4 to TRBJ2-3, with D hard to call. V lost 6 bases and J lost 2, with 12 bases in between. The CDR3 length is 14 residues. The CDR3 reads CASRRRTFTDTQYF. Here the CDR3 DNA reads TGTGCCAGCAGGCGCCGGACCTTCACAGATACGCAGTATTTT.

The chain is built from TRBV27 and TRBJ1-2; 7 bases align to TRBD1. This CDR3 comprises 13 residues. CDR1 is MNHEY, CDR2 SMNVEV, per germline (reference sequence). J lost 3 bases, V lost 6 bases, and 4 bases had no gene match. The DNA of the CDR3 is TGTGCCAGCAGGAGCACAGGGGACTATGGCTACACCTTC. It encodes CASRSTGDYGYTF.

To note about this clonotype: Compared with germline, one end of the junction differs, possibly owing to a read error. The J gene is TRBJ1-1, the V gene TRBV4-3, with D possibly matching TRBD1 (6 bases). Germline CDR1 and CDR2: LGHNA and YSLEER. The CDR3 spans 13 residues. The CDR3 DNA is TGCGCCGGCAGCCAAGACCAGGGGCGGAAGGCTTTCTTT. Protein sequence: CAGSQDQGRKAFF.

The rearrangement uses TRBV9 and TRBJ2-7; D remains ambiguous. The ends were cut back, 0 bases at V and 0 bases at J, with 7 bases in the middle. Germline-derived CDR1 and CDR2 are SGDLS and YYNGEE. The CDR3 is 14 amino acids. As DNA, the CDR3 is TGTGCCAGCAGCGTAGGGGCTGACTCCTACGAGCAGTACTTC. This sequence encodes CASSVGADSYEQYF.

The chain uses TRBV7-2 and TRBJ2-7, with 9 bases lining up with TRBD2. J gave up 1 base and V 5 bases, and 3 bases lay outside the gene matches. Germline V gene sequence: CDR1 SGHTA, CDR2 FQGNSA. This CDR3 comprises 14 residues. In DNA, the CDR3 is TGTGCCAGCAGCGCTAGCGGGATGTCCTACGAGCAGTACTTC. Translation: CASSASGMSYEQYF.

The chain employs TRBV27 and TRBJ2-1, with 8 bases that match TRBD2. The CDR3 is 17 residues long. The germline gives CDR1 MNHEY, CDR2 SMNVEV (reference sequence). V lost 6 bases and J lost 5; bases outside the gene matches: 15. In nucleotides, the CDR3 is TGTGCCAGCAGGCATAGACCCTCCGGGACTAGTGACAATGAGCAGTTCTTC. Encoded protein: CASRHRPSGTSDNEQFF.

This clonotype came up a few times. The gene calls are TRBV29-1 and TRBJ2-5; D gene uncertain. Trimming removed 5 bases at V and 4 bases at J, with 5 bases between. The CDR3 spans 10 residues. The germline gives CDR1 SQVTM, CDR2 ANQGSEA. The CDR3 loop reads CSVRVETQYF. The CDR3 coding sequence is TGCAGCGTTCGGGTAGAGACCCAGTACTTC.

This clonotype was seen only a few times. The chain has TRBV25-1 and TRBJ2-1; D remains unclear. The CDR3 covers 11 residues. Trimming took 4 bases from V and 6 from J, leaving 4 bases between them. CDR1 is MGHDK, CDR2 SYGVNS, per germline. This chain's CDR3 is CASSVINEQFF. The CDR3 DNA reads TGTGCCAGCAGTGTAATCAATGAGCAGTTCTTC.

In this sample, this clonotype turned up a few times. The chain recombines TRBV5-1 with TRBJ2-1; D unclear. CDR3 length equals 15 residues. Looked up from germline, CDR1 is SGHRS and CDR2 is YFSETQ. Trimming removed 0 bases from V and 6 bases from J, with 13 bases in between. The CDR3 protein is CASSLESARVNEQFF. CDR3 DNA: TGCGCCAGCAGCTTGGAGTCAGCACGGGTCAATGAGCAGTTCTTC.

This clonotype was counted a single time. The chain employs TRBV2 and TRBJ1-4; D is unresolved. V was pared by 6 bases and J by 13 bases, with 15 bases between. Germline V CDR1 and CDR2: SNHLY, FYNNEI. The CDR3 sequence is 12 residues long. The CDR3: CASSSTSQTLFF. CDR3 DNA sequence: TGTGCCAGCAGCAGTACCTCGCAAACACTGTTTTTT.

CDR3 bases: TGTGCCAGCATGGGGAACGGCTACACCTTC. Encoded protein: CASMGNGYTF. The chain combines TRBV28 with TRBJ1-2; D uncertain. CDR1 and CDR2 from the germline V gene are MDHEN and SYDVKM. The CDR3 extends over 10 amino acids. The V and J ends lost 7 bases and 8 bases respectively, with 8 bases between them.

A remark on this clonotype: A clone one base away is much larger, so this may be a read error. The chain uses TRBV18 and TRBJ2-3; D gene unclear. CDR1 is KGHSH and CDR2 is LQKENI in the germline V gene. The CDR3 has 13 amino acids. The CDR3, as DNA: TGTGCCAACTCACCAAGTCGTGGGGATACGCAGTATTTT. Its translation: CANSPSRGDTQYF.

The chain couples TRBV28 to TRBJ2-1; a possible D gene is TRBD2 (6 bases). CDR3 length equals 15 residues. The germline CDR1 and CDR2 sequences are MDHEN and SYDVKM. The ends were cut back, 5 bases at V and 3 bases at J, with 14 bases in the middle. The CDR3 DNA follows: TGTGCCAGCAGTCCCGGGGGATTGGACTACAATGAGCAGTTCTTC. Protein product: CASSPGGLDYNEQFF. Looking up the rest from reference TRBV28 and TRBJ2-1 gives the full variable domain: DVKVTQSSRYLVKRTGEKVFLECVQDMDHENMFWYRQDPGLGLRLIYFSYDVKMKEKGDIPEGYSVSREKKERFSLILESASTNQTSMYLCASSPGGLDYNEQFFGPGTRLTVL.

The gene calls are TRBV6-6 and TRBJ2-1; D ambiguous. The CDR3 spans 12 residues. V was pared by 0 bases and J by 10 bases, with 7 bases between. Germline CDR1 MNHNY, CDR2 SVGAGI (reference sequence). The CDR3 loop reads CASSYSSWEQFF. CDR3 in DNA: TGTGCCAGCAGTTACTCTTCATGGGAGCAGTTCTTC.

The rearrangement links TRBV14 to TRBJ2-7, with a tentative D call TRBD2 (6 bases). This CDR3 comprises 14 residues. Trimming shortened V by 4 bases and J by 2 bases, and 12 bases separated the two germline ends. Germline lookup yields CDR1 SGHDN and CDR2 FVKESK. The CDR3, as DNA: TGTGCCAGCAGCCGACTAGAGGCTACCTACGAGCAGTACTTC. It is translated as CASSRLEATYEQYF. Supplemented by reference TRBV14 and TRBJ2-7, the full variable domain reads EAGVTQFPSHSVIEKGQTVTLRCDPISGHDNLYWYRRVMGKEIKFLLHFVKESKQDESGMPNNRFLAERTGGTYSTLKVQPAELEDSGVYFCASSRLEATYEQYFGPGTRLTVT.

The chain carries TRBV12-3 or TRBV12-4 and TRBJ1-2, with a weak D call TRBD1 (5 bases). The CDR3 length is 12 residues. V lost 6 bases and J 7 bases, leaving 12 bases between the germline ends. The CDR3 loop reads CASSGPGCGYTF. In DNA, the CDR3 is TGTGCCAGCAGCGGCCCAGGGTGTGGCTACACCTTC.

This rearrangement joins TRBV6-1 to TRBJ2-3; 12 bases match TRBD2. Germline-derived CDR1 and CDR2 are MNHNS and SASEGT. The CDR3 extends over 17 amino acids. Trimming at V came to 4 bases and at J to 0 bases, leaving 5 bases not matched to a gene. The CDR3 region has the DNA TGTGCCAGCAGTGCCACTAGCGGGGGGTCTAGCACAGATACGCAGTATTTT. Protein product: CASSATSGGSSTDTQYF.

The V gene is TRBV13, the J gene TRBJ2-7, with a tentative D call TRBD2 (6 bases). There are 15 residues in the CDR3. In germline, CDR1 is PRHDT, CDR2 FYEKMQ (reference sequence). V was pared by 5 bases and J by 0 bases, with 14 bases between. The CDR3 protein is CASSISGTSSYEQYF. CDR3 DNA sequence: TGTGCCAGCAGCATTAGCGGAACTAGCTCCTACGAGCAGTACTTC. Full variable domain (remainder filled in from reference TRBV13 and TRBJ2-7): AAGVIQSPRHLIKEKRETATLKCYPIPRHDTVYWYQQGPGQDPQFLISFYEKMQSDKGSIPDRFSAQQFSDYHSELNMSSLELGDSALYFCASSISGTSSYEQYFGPGTRLTVT.